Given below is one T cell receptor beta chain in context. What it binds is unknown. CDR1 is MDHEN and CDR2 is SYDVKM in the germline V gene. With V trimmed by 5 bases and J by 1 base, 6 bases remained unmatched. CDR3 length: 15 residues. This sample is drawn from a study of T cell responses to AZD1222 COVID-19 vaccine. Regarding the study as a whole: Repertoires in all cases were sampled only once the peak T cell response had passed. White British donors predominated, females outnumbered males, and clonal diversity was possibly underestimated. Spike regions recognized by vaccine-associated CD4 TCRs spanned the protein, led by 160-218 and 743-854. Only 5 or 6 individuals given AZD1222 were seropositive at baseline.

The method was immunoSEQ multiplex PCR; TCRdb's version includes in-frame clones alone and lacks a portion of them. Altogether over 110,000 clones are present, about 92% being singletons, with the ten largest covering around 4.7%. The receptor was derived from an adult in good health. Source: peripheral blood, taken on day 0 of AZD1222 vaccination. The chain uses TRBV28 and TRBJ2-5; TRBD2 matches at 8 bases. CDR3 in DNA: TGTGCCAGCAGTCCAGCTGCGGGGGGCCAAGAGACCCAGTACTTC. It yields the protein CASSPAAGGQETQYF. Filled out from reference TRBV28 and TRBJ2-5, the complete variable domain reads DVKVTQSSRYLVKRTGEKVFLECVQDMDHENMFWYRQDPGLGLRLIYFSYDVKMKEKGDIPEGYSVSREKKERFSLILESASTNQTSMYLCASSPAAGGQETQYFGPGTRLLVL.